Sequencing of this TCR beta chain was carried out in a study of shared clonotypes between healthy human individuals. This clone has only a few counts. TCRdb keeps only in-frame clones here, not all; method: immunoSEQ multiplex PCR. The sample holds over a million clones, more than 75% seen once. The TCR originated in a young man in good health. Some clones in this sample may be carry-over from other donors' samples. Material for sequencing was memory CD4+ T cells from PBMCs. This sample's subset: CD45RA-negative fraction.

Here the CDR3 DNA reads TGTGCCAGCAGCGCGACAGGGGCATCGCACGAGCAGTACTTC. Its protein product is CASSATGASHEQYF. The gene calls are TRBV9 and TRBJ2-7; 8 nucleotides line up with TRBD1. With V trimmed by 3 bases and J by 5 bases, 7 bases remained unmatched. CDR3 length: 14 residues. Germline CDR1 and CDR2: SGDLS and YYNGEE.